This TCR beta chain originates from a study of T cells in Graves' hyperthyroidism and ophthalmopathy. Findings and limits, study-wide: Blood also showed most of the thyroid clonotypes that were expanded above 0.001. Ophthalmopathy cases were set apart from stable hyperthyroidism by a 13 V-J model.

Details on this clonotype: The antigen is unknown.

V shed 3 bases and J shed 3 bases, with 14 bases lying between them. Germline loops: CDR1 SGHAT, CDR2 FQNNGV. The CDR3 spans 15 residues. RNA transcripts yielded amplified TCR beta CDR3 regions. Carried out on the TCR CDR3, a first-round RT-PCR used the HTBI primer set. TCRdb redid the calling of the multiplex PCR reads with MiXCR, one entry per CDR3 protein. The data contain roughly 520,000 distinct CDR3 sequences, approximately 25% of them singletons. Patients with ophthalmopathy all had a Clinical Activity Score of at least 3, a NOSPECS grade of at least 4 and duration under 3 months. About 10 ml of fresh peripheral blood supplied the PBMCs.

The sequenced sample was blood. The receptor's source is a woman in her twenties or thirties with Graves' ophthalmopathy. This chain connects TRBV11-2 to TRBJ2-5; unclear D gene. The CDR3 region is CASSFMGTLEETQYF. The CDR3 DNA reads TGTGCCAGCAGCTTCATGGGAACCTTGGAAGAGACCCAGTACTTC.